One and the same sample provided the 28 T cell receptor beta chains below, sequenced in a study of T-cell memory formation after mild COVID-19. Using its own MiXCR run on the 5' RACE reads, TCRdb lists one record per CDR3 protein. This sample has more than 300,000 distinct CDR3 sequences; roughly 13% occur once, and the top ten carry approximately 21%. Sequencing used PBMCs or a T cell subset sorted from them (not recorded which). Source of these receptors: a man younger than 35 who had mild COVID-19 (a few samples of this study predate the infection). Cell type and time point are not known.

This chain uses TRBV29-1 with TRBJ1-1, with 7 bases lining up with TRBD1. Germline V lookup: CDR1 SQVTM, CDR2 ANQGSEA. J was trimmed by 6 bases and V by 5 bases; bases with no gene match: 12. This CDR3 contains 14 residues. The CDR3: CSVQGQRNWAEAFF. The CDR3 DNA reads TGCAGCGTTCAGGGACAGAGAAATTGGGCTGAAGCTTTCTTT.

The rearrangement joins TRBV12-2 to TRBJ2-2; the tabulated D call, TRBD2, remains unverified against the DNA. TRBV12-2 is recorded as a pseudogene. The CDR3 length is 18 residues. The CDR3 sequence is CASRFRLAGGRDTGELFF. The CDR3 DNA reads as TGTGCAAGTCGCTTCCGACTAGCGGGGGGTCGAGACACCGGGGAGCTGTTTTTT.

V usage is TRBV7-9 and J usage is TRBJ1-1; D is possibly TRBD1 (5 bases). Germline V lookup: CDR1 SEHNR, CDR2 FQNEAQ (reference sequence). CDR3 length: 13 residues. V shed 8 bases and J shed 4 bases, with 14 bases lying between them. CDR3 sequence reads: CASLQGVSTEAFF. The CDR3 bases are TGTGCCAGCCTCCAGGGAGTAAGCACTGAAGCTTTCTTT.

The CDR3 here is CSARDEEGLKLFF. CDR3 coding DNA: TGCAGTGCTAGAGATGAAGAAGGTCTAAAACTGTTTTTT. J is TRBJ1-4 and V is TRBV20-1; the D is unclear. V was pared by 0 bases and J by 10 bases, with 12 bases between. The CDR3 length is 13 residues. Per germline, CDR1 DFQATT and CDR2 SNEGSKA (reference sequence).

This clonotype was observed a handful of times. CDR3 in DNA: TGTGCCAGTAGACCGGACGGGGGAGGCACCATATATTTT. It is translated as CASRPDGGGTIYF. The chain joins TRBV19 to TRBJ1-3, with D tentatively TRBD1 (5 bases). Germline lookup yields CDR1 LNHDA and CDR2 SQIVND (reference sequence). V was trimmed by 6 bases and J by 9 bases, leaving 15 bases between them. CDR3 size: 13 residues.

The rearrangement uses TRBV4-1 and TRBJ1-2; TRBD1 might be the D (5 bases). The CDR3 totals 14 residues. The germline V gene has CDR1 MGHRA and CDR2 YSYEKL. Trimming stripped 1 base from V and 3 bases from J, with 9 bases between. The chain's CDR3 is CASSQVGGYYGYTF. CDR3 nucleotides: TGCGCCAGCAGCCAAGTTGGGGGTTACTATGGCTACACCTTC.

This clonotype was seen a few times. V is TRBV7-2 and J is TRBJ2-1; TRBD2 is a possible D gene (6 bases). Trimming removed 0 bases at V and 11 bases at J, with 8 bases between. The CDR3 has 12 residues. CDR1 is SGHTA, CDR2 FQGNSA, per germline. The CDR3 here is CASSLAREKQFF. CDR3 nucleotides: TGTGCCAGCAGCTTAGCCCGGGAGAAGCAGTTCTTC.

V usage is TRBV11-2 and J usage is TRBJ2-7; D call uncertain. Trimming took 5 bases from V and 7 from J, leaving 15 bases between them. Germline CDR1 and CDR2: SGHAT and FQNNGV. The CDR3 contains 13 residues. The CDR3: CASSLSSMDEQYF. The CDR3 nucleotides are TGTGCCAGCAGCCTCTCGTCGATGGATGAGCAGTACTTC.

This clonotype was recorded at least ten times. The rearrangement joins TRBV12-3 or TRBV12-4 to TRBJ2-2; D uncertain. This CDR3 contains 12 residues. Trimming removed 3 bases from V and 5 bases from J, with 4 bases in between. CDR3 region: CASSFETGELFF. DNA for the CDR3: TGTGCCAGCAGTTTTGAGACCGGGGAGCTGTTTTTT.

This clonotype showed up just a few times. The chain links TRBV10-3 to TRBJ1-1; possibly TRBD1 for D (6 bases). Trimming took 4 bases from V and 2 from J, leaving 11 bases between them. CDR1 and CDR2 (germline): ENHRY, SYGVKD. This CDR3 is built from 14 residues. DNA for the CDR3: TGTGCCATCAGTGTGACAGGCTACAACACTGAAGCTTTCTTT. Translation gives CAISVTGYNTEAFF.

The V call is TRBV4-2, the J call TRBJ2-3, with D possibly matching TRBD2 (6 bases). Germline values: CDR1 LGHNA, CDR2 YNFKEQ. The CDR3 length is 16 residues. V was cut by 0 bases and J by 3 bases, with 13 bases left in between. DNA of the CDR3: TGTGCCAGCAGCCAAGATCTCACTAGCCAGACAGATACGCAGTATTTT. Amino acid sequence: CASSQDLTSQTDTQYF.

The chain links TRBV15 to TRBJ1-2, with 8 bases matching TRBD1. The CDR3 loop spans 14 amino acids. Losses at the gene ends were 9 bases for V and 7 bases for J; bases not matched to a gene: 13. Germline V CDR1 and CDR2: LNHNV, YYDKDF (reference sequence). In nucleotides, the CDR3 is TGTGCCACTAGCCCTCCGACAGGGGCTGGTGGCTACACCTTC. Residues: CATSPPTGAGGYTF.

This clonotype was counted a few times. The rearrangement uses TRBV5-1 and TRBJ2-3; the match to TRBD2 covers 9 bases. The germline V gene encodes CDR1 SGHRS and CDR2 YFSETQ. Trimming took 0 bases from V and 5 from J; bases not matched to a gene: 4. The CDR3 runs to 15 residues. CDR3 nucleotide sequence: TGCGCCAGCAGCTTGGAGGGACTAGCAGGAGATACGCAGTATTTT. This sequence encodes CASSLEGLAGDTQYF.

The rearrangement uses TRBV18 and TRBJ1-2; the D is unclear. This CDR3 region has 14 residues. V was shortened by 0 bases and J by 6 bases, with 11 bases between the two germline ends. Looked up from germline, CDR1 is KGHSH and CDR2 is LQKENI. The CDR3 sequence: CASSPPVWTDGYTF. The CDR3 DNA follows: TGTGCCAGCTCACCACCTGTCTGGACGGATGGCTACACCTTC.

This rearrangement joins TRBV7-2 to TRBJ1-5; tentative D call: TRBD1 (5 bases). Trimming left V 5 bases short and J 0 bases short, with 8 bases between. The germline V gene has CDR1 SGHTA and CDR2 FQGNSA. The CDR3 is 14 residues long. In DNA form, the CDR3 reads TGTGCCAGCAGCCCACAGGTTAGCAATCAGCCCCAGCATTTT. This codes for CASSPQVSNQPQHF. Filled out from reference TRBV7-2 and TRBJ1-5, the complete variable domain reads GAGVSQSPSNKVTEKGKDVELRCDPISGHTALYWYRQSLGQGLEFLIYFQGNSAPDKSGLPSDRFSAERTGGSVSTLTIQRTQQEDSAVYLCASSPQVSNQPQHFGDGTRLSIL.

This clonotype was observed a handful of times. A much larger clone differs by one base, so this may be a read error. The chain recombines TRBV19 with TRBJ2-1; the match to TRBD2 covers 7 bases. The CDR3 runs 15 residues. Looked up from germline, CDR1 is LNHDA and CDR2 is SQIVND (reference sequence). CDR3 residues: CATEAGVSSYTEQFF. CDR3 coding DNA: TGTGCCACTGAGGCGGGGGTTAGCTCCTACACTGAGCAGTTCTTC.

This clonotype was found many times. The chain has TRBV6-2 or TRBV6-3 and TRBJ1-1, with 7 bases lining up with TRBD1. Losses at the gene ends were 7 bases for V and 4 bases for J; bases not matched to a gene: 6. The CDR3 runs 13 residues. Germline CDR1 is MNHEY and CDR2 is SVGEGT. The CDR3 reads CASKRDSFTEAFF. CDR3 sequence (DNA): TGTGCCAGCAAACGGGACAGTTTCACTGAAGCTTTCTTT.

The chain recombines TRBV6-5 with TRBJ2-7, with unresolved D. Germline V CDR1 and CDR2: MNHEY, SVGAGI. Between the trimmed V and J ends, which lost 5 bases and 3 bases, there was a span of 14 bases. The CDR3 contains 14 residues. The chain's CDR3 is CASSTRVGNYEQYF. DNA for the CDR3: TGTGCCAGCAGTACCCGGGTAGGGAACTACGAGCAGTACTTC.

This clonotype was seen only a few times. This chain uses TRBV5-1 with TRBJ2-1; a possible D gene is TRBD1 (5 bases). The CDR3 has 14 amino acids. Germline V gene data show CDR1 as SGHRS and CDR2 as YFSETQ. Trimming removed 3 bases at V and 8 bases at J, with 15 bases between. In nucleotides, the CDR3 is TGCGCCAGCAGCTCCCCCTCGGCAGGGCATGAGCAGTTCTTC. Its protein is CASSSPSAGHEQFF.

This clonotype has just a few counts. The chain is built from TRBV2 and TRBJ2-7; perhaps TRBD1 as D (6 bases). V lost 8 bases to trimming and J lost 5 bases, with 16 bases between them. Germline V gives CDR1 SNHLY, CDR2 FYNNEI. CDR3 length: 13 residues. The CDR3 DNA is TGTGCCAGCTCGGCCCCAGGGGTCCACGAGCAGTACGTC. Protein product: CASSAPGVHEQYV.

Only a few counts were recorded for this clonotype. The chain recombines TRBV4-1 with TRBJ2-1; 7 nucleotides match TRBD1. This CDR3 spans 15 amino acids. Germline CDR1 is MGHRA and CDR2 is YSYEKL. The V gene end was trimmed by 4 bases and the J gene end by 8 bases; junction bases not matched to a gene: 11. CDR3 bases: TGCGCCAGCAGCCCCCGACAGGGTAAGAGCGATGAGCAGTTCTTC. Its protein product is CASSPRQGKSDEQFF.

This rearrangement joins TRBV20-1 to TRBJ2-7, with D possibly matching TRBD1 (6 bases). The CDR3 extends over 12 amino acids. The germline gives CDR1 DFQATT, CDR2 SNEGSKA (reference sequence). Deletions cut 5 bases from V and 5 bases from J, with 13 bases between. The CDR3 DNA is TGCAGTGCTGGGGGCAGGGGCCACGAGCAGTACTTC. Translating it yields CSAGGRGHEQYF.

This clonotype occurred a few times. The genes are TRBV20-1 and TRBJ2-1; 12 bases are shared with TRBD1. From germline, CDR1 is DFQATT and CDR2 SNEGSKA (reference sequence). This CDR3 has 14 residues. V lost 5 bases and J lost 8; bases outside the gene matches: 7. The CDR3 sequence: CSARRDRGRYEQFF. The CDR3 region has the DNA TGCAGTGCTCGCCGGGACAGGGGGCGTTATGAGCAGTTCTTC.

The table lists this clonotype with a few counts. The V and J genes are TRBV7-2 and TRBJ2-7; D gene ambiguous. V was cut by 3 bases and J by 6 bases, with 9 bases left in between. Per germline, CDR1 SGHTA and CDR2 FQGNSA. The CDR3 spans 12 residues. As DNA, the CDR3 is TGTGCCAGCAGCTTCTTGGGTGCCGAGCAGTACTTC. It specifies CASSFLGAEQYF.

Regarding this clonotype: The CDR3 end shows no conserved phenylalanine or tryptophan, and so a read error is likely. The rearrangement joins TRBV7-3 to TRBJ1-1; 9 bases match TRBD1. Per the germline V gene, CDR1 is SGHTA and CDR2 is FQGTGA. The CDR3 runs to 15 residues. With V trimmed by 6 bases and J by 6 bases, 11 bases remained unmatched. CDR3 sequence (DNA): TGTGCCAGCAGTCCTTCTCCTGGGACAGGGTCTGAAGCTTTCTCT. Translated: CASSPSPGTGSEAFS.

The table lists this clonotype with a few counts. V usage is TRBV6-6 and J usage is TRBJ1-1; 7 positions agree with TRBD1. The CDR3 extends over 14 amino acids. V shed 2 bases and J 7 bases; nucleotides not matched to a gene: 7. The V gene's germline CDR1 is MNHNY and CDR2 SVGAGI (reference sequence). The CDR3 spells CASSYPRRGDEAFF. CDR3 nucleotides: TGTGCCAGCAGTTACCCCCGCAGGGGGGATGAAGCTTTCTTT.

In its sample, this clonotype was seen many times. The V call is TRBV4-3, the J call TRBJ2-3, with D tentatively TRBD2 (5 bases). Germline V lookup: CDR1 LGHNA, CDR2 YSLEER. This CDR3 has 16 residues. Trimming removed 4 bases from V and 1 base from J, with 15 bases in between. The CDR3 protein is CASSRRAASGTDTQYF. The DNA for the CDR3 is TGCGCCAGCAGCCGGCGGGCAGCCTCAGGCACAGATACGCAGTATTTT.

This clonotype came up many times. V gene TRBV12-3 or TRBV12-4 combines with J gene TRBJ2-7; D possibly corresponds to TRBD2 (5 bases). The CDR3 spans 12 residues. V lost 2 bases and J lost 5, with 7 bases in between. The CDR3 DNA reads as TGTGCCAGCAGTTTAATCGGGAACGAGCAGTACTTC. This translates into CASSLIGNEQYF.